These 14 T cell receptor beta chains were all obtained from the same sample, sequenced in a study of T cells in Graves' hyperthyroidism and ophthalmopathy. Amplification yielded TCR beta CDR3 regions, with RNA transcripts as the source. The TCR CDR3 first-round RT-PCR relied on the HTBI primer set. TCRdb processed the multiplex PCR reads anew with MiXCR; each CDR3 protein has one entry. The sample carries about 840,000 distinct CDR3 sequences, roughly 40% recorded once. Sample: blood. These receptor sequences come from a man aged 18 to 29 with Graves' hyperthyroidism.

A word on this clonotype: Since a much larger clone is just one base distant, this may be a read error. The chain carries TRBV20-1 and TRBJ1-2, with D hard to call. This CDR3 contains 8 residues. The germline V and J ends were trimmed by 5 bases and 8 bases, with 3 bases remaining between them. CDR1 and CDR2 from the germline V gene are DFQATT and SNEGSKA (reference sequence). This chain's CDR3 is CSAEGYTF. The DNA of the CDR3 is TGCAGTGCTGAAGGCTACACCTTC.

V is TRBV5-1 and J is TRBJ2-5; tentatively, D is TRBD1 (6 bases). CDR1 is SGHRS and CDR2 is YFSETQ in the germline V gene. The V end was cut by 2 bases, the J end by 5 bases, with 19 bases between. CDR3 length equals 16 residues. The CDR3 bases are TGCGCCAGCAGCTTACCAACAGGGCCGAGGGTGGAGACCCAGTACTTC. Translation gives CASSLPTGPRVETQYF.

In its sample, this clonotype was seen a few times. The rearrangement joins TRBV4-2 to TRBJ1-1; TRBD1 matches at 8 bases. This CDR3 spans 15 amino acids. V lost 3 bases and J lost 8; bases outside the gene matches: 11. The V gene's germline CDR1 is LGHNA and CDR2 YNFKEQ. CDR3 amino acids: CASSQLKTGDEEAFF. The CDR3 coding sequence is TGTGCCAGCAGCCAGCTTAAGACAGGGGACGAAGAAGCTTTCTTT.

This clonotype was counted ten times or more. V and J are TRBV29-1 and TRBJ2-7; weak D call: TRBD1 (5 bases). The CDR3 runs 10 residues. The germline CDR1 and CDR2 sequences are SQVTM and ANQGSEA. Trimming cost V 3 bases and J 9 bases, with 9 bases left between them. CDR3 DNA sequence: TGCAGCGTTGAGGACAACGGGCAGTACTTC. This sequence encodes CSVEDNGQYF.

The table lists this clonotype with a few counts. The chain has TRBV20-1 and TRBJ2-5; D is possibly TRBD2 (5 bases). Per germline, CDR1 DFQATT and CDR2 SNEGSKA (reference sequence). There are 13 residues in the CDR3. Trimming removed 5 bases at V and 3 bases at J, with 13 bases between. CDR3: CSAGLPGKETQYF. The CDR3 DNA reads TGCAGTGCTGGACTTCCCGGGAAAGAGACCCAGTACTTC.

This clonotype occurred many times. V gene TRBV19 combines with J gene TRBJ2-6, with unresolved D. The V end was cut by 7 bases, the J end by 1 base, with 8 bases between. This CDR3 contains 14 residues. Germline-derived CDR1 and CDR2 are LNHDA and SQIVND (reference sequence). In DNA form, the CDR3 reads TGTGCCAGTATTGACGTGTCTGGGGCCAACGTCCTGACTTTC. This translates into CASIDVSGANVLTF.

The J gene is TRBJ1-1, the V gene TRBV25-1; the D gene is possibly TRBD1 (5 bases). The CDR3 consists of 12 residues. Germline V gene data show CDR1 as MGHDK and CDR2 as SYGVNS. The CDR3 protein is CARMRGNTEAFF. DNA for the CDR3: TGTGCTAGAATGAGGGGGAACACTGAAGCTTTCTTT.

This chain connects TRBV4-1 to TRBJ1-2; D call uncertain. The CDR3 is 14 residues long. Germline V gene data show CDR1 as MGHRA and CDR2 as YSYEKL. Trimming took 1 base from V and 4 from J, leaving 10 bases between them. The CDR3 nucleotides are TGCGCCAGCAGCCAAGGTTCAGGCCCCTATGGCTACACCTTC. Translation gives CASSQGSGPYGYTF.

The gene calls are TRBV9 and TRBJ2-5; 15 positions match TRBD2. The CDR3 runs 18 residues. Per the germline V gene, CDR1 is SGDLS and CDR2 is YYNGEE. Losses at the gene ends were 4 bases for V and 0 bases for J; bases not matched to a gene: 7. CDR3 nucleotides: TGTGCCAGCAGCCCTGGGACTAGCGGGGGGTTGTACCAAGAGACCCAGTACTTC. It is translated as CASSPGTSGGLYQETQYF.

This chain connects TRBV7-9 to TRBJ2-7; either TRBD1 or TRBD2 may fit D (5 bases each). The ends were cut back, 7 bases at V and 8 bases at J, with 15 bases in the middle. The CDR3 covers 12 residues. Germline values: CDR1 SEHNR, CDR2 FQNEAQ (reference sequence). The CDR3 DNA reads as TGTGCCAGCACCCTGGACGGGGCGAAGCAGTACTTC. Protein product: CASTLDGAKQYF.

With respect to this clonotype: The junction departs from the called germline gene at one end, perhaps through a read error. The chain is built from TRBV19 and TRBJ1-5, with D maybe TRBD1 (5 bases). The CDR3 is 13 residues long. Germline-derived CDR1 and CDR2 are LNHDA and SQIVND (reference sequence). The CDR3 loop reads CTSSLVGGQPQHF. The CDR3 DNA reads TGTACCAGTAGCTTAGTCGGGGGTCAGCCCCAGCATTTT.

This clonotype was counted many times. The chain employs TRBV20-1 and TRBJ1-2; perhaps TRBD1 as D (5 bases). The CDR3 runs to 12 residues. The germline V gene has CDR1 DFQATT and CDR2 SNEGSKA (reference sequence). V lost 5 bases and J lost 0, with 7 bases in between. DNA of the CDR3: TGCAGTGCTGCCAGGGCTAACTATGGCTACACCTTC. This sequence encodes CSAARANYGYTF.

CDR3 amino acids: CSATPGGLNNQPQHF. The CDR3 DNA follows: TGCAGTGCCACCCCCGGGGGTTTAAACAATCAGCCCCAGCATTTT. The rearrangement joins TRBV20-1 to TRBJ1-5; D is possibly TRBD1 (5 bases). The ends were cut back, 6 bases at V and 3 bases at J, with 18 bases in the middle. There are 15 residues in the CDR3. Germline V gene sequence: CDR1 DFQATT, CDR2 SNEGSKA (reference sequence).

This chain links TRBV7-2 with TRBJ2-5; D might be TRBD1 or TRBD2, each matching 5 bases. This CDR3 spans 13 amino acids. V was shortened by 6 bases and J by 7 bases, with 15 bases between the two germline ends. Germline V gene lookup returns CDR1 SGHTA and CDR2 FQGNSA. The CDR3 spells CASSPQKGTTQYF. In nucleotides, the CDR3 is TGTGCCAGCAGTCCGCAGAAGGGGACGACCCAGTACTTC.